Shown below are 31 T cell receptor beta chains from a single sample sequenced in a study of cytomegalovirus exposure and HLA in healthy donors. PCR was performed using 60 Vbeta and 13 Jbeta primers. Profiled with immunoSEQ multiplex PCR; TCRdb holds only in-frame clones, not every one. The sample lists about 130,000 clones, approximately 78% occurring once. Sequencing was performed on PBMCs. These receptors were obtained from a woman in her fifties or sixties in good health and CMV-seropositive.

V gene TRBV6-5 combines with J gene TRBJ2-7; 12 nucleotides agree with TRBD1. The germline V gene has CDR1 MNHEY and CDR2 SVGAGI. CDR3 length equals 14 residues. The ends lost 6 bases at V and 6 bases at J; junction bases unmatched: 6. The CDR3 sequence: CASREGQGAGEQYF. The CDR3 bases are TGTGCCAGCAGAGAGGGACAGGGGGCAGGCGAGCAGTACTTC.

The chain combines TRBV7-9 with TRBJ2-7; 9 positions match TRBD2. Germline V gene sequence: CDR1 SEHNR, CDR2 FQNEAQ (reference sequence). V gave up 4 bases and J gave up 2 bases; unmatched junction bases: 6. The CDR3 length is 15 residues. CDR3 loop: CASSSIAGAPYEQYF. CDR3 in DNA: TGTGCCAGCAGCTCAATAGCGGGGGCCCCCTACGAGCAGTACTTC.

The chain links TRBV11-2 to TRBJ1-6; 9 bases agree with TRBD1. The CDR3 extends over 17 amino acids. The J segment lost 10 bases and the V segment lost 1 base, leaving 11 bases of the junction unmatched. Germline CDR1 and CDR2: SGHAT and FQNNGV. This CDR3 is CASSLVGTGRFPSPLHF. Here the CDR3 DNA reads TGTGCCAGCAGCTTAGTCGGGACAGGGAGGTTTCCATCACCCCTCCACTTT.

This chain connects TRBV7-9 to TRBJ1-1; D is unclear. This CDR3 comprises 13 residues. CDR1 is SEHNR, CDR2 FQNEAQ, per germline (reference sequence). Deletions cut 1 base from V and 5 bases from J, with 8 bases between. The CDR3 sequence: CASSLVGETEAFF. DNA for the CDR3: TGTGCCAGCAGCTTAGTTGGGGAGACTGAAGCTTTCTTT.

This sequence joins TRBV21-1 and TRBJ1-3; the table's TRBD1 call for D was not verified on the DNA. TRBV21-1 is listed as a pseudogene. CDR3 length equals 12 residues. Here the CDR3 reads CASSQSGNTIYF. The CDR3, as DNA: TGTGCCAGCAGCCAGTCTGGAAACACCATATATTTT.

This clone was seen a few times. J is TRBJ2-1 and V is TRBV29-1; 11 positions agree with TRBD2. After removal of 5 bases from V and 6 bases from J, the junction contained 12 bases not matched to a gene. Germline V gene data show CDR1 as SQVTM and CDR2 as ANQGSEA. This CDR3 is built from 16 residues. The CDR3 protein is CSVRVIAGGIGNEQFF. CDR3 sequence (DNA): TGCAGCGTTCGTGTAATAGCGGGGGGGATAGGCAATGAGCAGTTCTTC.

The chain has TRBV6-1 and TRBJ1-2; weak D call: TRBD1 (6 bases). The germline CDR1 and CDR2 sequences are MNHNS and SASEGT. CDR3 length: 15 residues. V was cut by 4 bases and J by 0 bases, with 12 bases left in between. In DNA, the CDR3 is TGTGCCAGCAGTGCATCCGGACAGTCTAACTATGGCTACACCTTC. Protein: CASSASGQSNYGYTF.

The CDR3 bases are TGTGCCAGCAGTTTGGGACAGGGGCAAGAGACCCAGTACTTC. Amino acids: CASSLGQGQETQYF. This chain links TRBV28 with TRBJ2-5, with 10 bases aligning to TRBD1. Trimming removed 3 bases from V and 2 bases from J; junction bases left unmatched: 0. CDR1 is MDHEN and CDR2 is SYDVKM in the germline V gene. This CDR3 contains 14 residues.

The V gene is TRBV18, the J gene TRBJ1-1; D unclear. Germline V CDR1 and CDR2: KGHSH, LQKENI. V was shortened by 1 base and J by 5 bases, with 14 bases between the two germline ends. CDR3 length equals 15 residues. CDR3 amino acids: CASSPRTGEGTEAFF. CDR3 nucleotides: TGTGCCAGCTCACCACGGACCGGGGAAGGGACTGAAGCTTTCTTT.

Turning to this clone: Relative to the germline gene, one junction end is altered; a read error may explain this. The CDR3 DNA follows: TGTGCCGGCAGTCCGGGACAGGGGTATAGCACAGATACGCAGTATTTT. Amino acids: CAGSPGQGYSTDTQYF. The rearrangement links TRBV2 to TRBJ2-3, with 10 bases aligning to TRBD1. Germline loops: CDR1 SNHLY, CDR2 FYNNEI. The CDR3 totals 16 residues.

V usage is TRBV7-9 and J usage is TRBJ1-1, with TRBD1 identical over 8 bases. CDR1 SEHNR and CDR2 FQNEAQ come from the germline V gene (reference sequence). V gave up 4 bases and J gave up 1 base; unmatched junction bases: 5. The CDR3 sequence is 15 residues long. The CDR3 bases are TGTGCCAGCAGCTCGCAGGGGGCGCGGAACACTGAAGCTTTCTTT. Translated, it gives CASSSQGARNTEAFF.

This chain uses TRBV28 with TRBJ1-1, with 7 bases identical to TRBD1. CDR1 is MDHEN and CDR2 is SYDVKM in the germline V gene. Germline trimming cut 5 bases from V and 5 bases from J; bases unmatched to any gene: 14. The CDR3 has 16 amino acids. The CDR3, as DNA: TGTGCCAGCAGTCAGATCTCACCAGGGGGTTGGACTGAAGCTTTCTTT. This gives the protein CASSQISPGGWTEAFF.

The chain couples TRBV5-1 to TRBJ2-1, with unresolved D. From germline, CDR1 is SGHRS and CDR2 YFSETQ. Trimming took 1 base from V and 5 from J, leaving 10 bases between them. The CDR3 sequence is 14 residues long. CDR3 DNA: TGCGCCAGCAGCTTGTATCCGGGTAACAATGAGCAGTTCTTC. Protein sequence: CASSLYPGNNEQFF.

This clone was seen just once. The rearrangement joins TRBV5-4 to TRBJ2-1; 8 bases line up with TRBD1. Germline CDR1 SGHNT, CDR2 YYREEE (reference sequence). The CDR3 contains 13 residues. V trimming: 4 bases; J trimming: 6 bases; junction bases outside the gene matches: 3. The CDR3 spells CASSRDRGNEQFF. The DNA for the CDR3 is TGTGCCAGCAGCCGTGACAGGGGCAATGAGCAGTTCTTC.

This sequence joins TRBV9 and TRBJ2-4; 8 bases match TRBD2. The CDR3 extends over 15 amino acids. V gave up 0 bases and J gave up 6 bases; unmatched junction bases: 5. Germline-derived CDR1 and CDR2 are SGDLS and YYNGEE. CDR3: CASSVEGLGGNIQYF. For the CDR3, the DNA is TGTGCCAGCAGCGTAGAGGGACTAGGGGGAAACATTCAGTACTTC.

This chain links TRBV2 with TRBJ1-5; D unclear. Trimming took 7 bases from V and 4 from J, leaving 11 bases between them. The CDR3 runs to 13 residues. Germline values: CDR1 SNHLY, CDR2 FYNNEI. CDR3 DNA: TGTGCCAGCACCCAGGTTTTGAATCAGCCCCAGCATTTT. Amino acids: CASTQVLNQPQHF.

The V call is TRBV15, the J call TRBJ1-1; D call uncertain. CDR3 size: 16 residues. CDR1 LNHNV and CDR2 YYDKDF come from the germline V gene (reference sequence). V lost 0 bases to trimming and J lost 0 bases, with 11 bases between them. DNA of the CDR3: TGTGCCACCAGCAGAGACAGGTTTCGGATGAACACTGAAGCTTTCTTT. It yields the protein CATSRDRFRMNTEAFF.

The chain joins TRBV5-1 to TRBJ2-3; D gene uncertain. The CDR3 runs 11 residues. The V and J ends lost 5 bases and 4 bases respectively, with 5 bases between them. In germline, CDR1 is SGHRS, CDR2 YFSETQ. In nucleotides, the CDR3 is TGCGCCAGCAGGTCAGCAGATACGCAGTATTTT. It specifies CASRSADTQYF. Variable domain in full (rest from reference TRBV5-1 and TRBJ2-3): KAGVTQTPRYLIKTRGQQVTLSCSPISGHRSVSWYQQTPGQGLQFLFEYFSETQRNKGNFPGRFSGRQFSNSRSEMNVSTLELGDSALYLCASRSADTQYFGPGTRLTVL.

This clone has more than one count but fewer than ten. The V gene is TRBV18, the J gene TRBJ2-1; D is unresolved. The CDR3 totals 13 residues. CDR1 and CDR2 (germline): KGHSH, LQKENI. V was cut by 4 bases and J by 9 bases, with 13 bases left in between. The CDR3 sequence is CASSQELGGEQFF. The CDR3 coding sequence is TGTGCCAGCTCACAAGAGCTCGGCGGTGAGCAGTTCTTC.

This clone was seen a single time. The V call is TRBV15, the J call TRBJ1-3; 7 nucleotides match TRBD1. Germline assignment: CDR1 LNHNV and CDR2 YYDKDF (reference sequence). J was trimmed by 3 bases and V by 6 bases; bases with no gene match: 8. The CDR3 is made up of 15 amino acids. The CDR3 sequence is CATRSTGSGGNTIYF. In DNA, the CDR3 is TGTGCCACCAGATCGACAGGGAGCGGTGGAAACACCATATATTTT.

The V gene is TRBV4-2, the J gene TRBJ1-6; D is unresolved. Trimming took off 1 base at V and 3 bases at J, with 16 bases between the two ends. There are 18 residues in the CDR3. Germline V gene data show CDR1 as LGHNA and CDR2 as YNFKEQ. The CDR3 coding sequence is TGTGCCAGCAGCCAAGGAAGCGCGGAGGCGAGCTATAATTCACCCCTCCACTTT. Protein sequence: CASSQGSAEASYNSPLHF.

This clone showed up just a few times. In nucleotides, the CDR3 is TGTGCCAGCAGCCCAATCCCTACTAGCGGGGGGAACAATGAGCAGTTCTTC. Its translation: CASSPIPTSGGNNEQFF. The V call is TRBV13, the J call TRBJ2-1, with 12 bases matching TRBD2. After removal of 5 bases from V and 5 bases from J, the junction contained 10 bases not matched to a gene. Germline CDR1 and CDR2: PRHDT and FYEKMQ (reference sequence). The CDR3 is made up of 17 amino acids.

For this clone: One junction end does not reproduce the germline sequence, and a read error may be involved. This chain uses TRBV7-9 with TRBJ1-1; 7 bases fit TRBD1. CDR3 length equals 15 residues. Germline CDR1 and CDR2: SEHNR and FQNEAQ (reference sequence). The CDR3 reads CSSSSSGGWDTEAFF. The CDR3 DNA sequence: TGTTCCAGCAGCTCCTCAGGGGGTTGGGACACTGAAGCTTTCTTT.

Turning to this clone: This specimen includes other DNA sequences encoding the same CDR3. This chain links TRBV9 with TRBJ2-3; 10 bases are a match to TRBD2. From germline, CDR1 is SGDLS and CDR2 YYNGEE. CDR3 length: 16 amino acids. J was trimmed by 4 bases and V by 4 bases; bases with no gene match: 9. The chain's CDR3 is CASSLGAGGVADTQYF. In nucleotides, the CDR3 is TGTGCCAGCAGCCTGGGAGCGGGGGGGGTCGCAGATACGCAGTATTTT.

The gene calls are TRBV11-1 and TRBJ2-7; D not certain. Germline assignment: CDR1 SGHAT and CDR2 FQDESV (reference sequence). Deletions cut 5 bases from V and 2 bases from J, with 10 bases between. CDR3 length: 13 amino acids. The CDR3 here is CASSRDLAYEQYF. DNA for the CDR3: TGTGCCAGCAGCCGAGATCTCGCCTACGAGCAGTACTTC.

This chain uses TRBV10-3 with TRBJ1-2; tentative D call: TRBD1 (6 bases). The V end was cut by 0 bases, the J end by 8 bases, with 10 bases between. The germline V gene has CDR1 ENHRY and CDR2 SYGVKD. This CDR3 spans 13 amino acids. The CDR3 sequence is CAISESTGFGYTF. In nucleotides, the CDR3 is TGTGCCATCAGTGAGTCAACAGGGTTCGGCTACACCTTC.

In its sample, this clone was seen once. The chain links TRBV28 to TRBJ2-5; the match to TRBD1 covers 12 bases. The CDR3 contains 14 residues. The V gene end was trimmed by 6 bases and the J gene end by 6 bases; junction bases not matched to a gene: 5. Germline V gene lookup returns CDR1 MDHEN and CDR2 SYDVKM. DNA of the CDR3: TGTGCCAGCAGCTTCCGGGACAGGGGGCAGACCCAGTACTTC. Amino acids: CASSFRDRGQTQYF.

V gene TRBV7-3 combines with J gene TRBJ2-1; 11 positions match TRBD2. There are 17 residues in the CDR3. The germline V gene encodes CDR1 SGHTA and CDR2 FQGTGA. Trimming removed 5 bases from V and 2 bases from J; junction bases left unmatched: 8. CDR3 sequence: CASSLTSGSIPYNEQFF. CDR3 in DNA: TGTGCCAGCAGCCTTACTAGCGGGAGTATCCCCTACAATGAGCAGTTCTTC.

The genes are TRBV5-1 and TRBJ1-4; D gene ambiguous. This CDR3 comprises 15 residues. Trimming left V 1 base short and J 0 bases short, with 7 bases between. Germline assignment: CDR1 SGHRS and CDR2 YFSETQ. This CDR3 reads CASSLLAATNEKLFF. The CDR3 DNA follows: TGCGCCAGCAGCTTGCTCGCAGCAACTAATGAAAAACTGTTTTTT. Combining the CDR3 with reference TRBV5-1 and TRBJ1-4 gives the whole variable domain KAGVTQTPRYLIKTRGQQVTLSCSPISGHRSVSWYQQTPGQGLQFLFEYFSETQRNKGNFPGRFSGRQFSNSRSEMNVSTLELGDSALYLCASSLLAATNEKLFFGSGTQLSVL.

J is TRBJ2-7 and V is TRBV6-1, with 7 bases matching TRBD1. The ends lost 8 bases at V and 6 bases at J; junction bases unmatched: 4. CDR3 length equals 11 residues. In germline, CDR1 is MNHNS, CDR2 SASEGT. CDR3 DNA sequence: TGTGCCAGCTCCGACAGGGTCGAGCAGTACTTC. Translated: CASSDRVEQYF.

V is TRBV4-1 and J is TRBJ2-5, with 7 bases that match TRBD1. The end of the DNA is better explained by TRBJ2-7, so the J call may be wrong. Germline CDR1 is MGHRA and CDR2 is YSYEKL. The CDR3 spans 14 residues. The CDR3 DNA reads TGCGCCAGCAGCCCCGGGGACAGACTGTACGAGCAGTACTTC. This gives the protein CASSPGDRLYEQYF.